A single sample is the source of the 31 T cell receptor beta chains below, sequenced in a study of blood T cell repertoires in COVID-19. Produced via immunoSEQ multiplex PCR; TCRdb's table is partial and in-frame only. The table lists fewer than 250,000 clones, almost 85% of them singletons. Sequenced material: peripheral blood. The receptors were sampled from a woman between 40 and 55 years old with acute or convalescent COVID-19.

This clone was detected once. The chain recombines TRBV20-1 with TRBJ2-1; 12 bases are a match to TRBD2. V lost 3 bases to trimming and J lost 8 bases; unmatched junction nucleotides: 11. Germline V gene data show CDR1 as DFQATT and CDR2 as SNEGSKA (reference sequence). The CDR3 is made up of 16 amino acids. The CDR3 region has the DNA TGCAGTGCTAGTGAACTAGCGGGAGGCCGCGGCGATGAGCAGTTCTTC. Amino acids: CSASELAGGRGDEQFF.

V and J are TRBV2 and TRBJ2-1, with D perhaps matching TRBD2 (6 bases). V was trimmed by 2 bases and J by 7 bases, leaving 15 bases between them. The V gene's germline CDR1 is SNHLY and CDR2 FYNNEI. The CDR3 is 15 amino acids. CDR3 amino acids: CASSEYGGFYNEQFF. DNA for the CDR3: TGTGCCAGCAGTGAATACGGGGGTTTTTATAATGAGCAGTTCTTC.

This sequence joins TRBV6-5 and TRBJ1-6; D possibly corresponds to TRBD1 (5 bases). V lost 6 bases and J lost 9, with 15 bases in between. Germline V CDR1 and CDR2: MNHEY, SVGAGI. CDR3 length equals 14 residues. The CDR3 protein is CASRSDSIGSPLHF. The CDR3 nucleotides are TGTGCCAGCAGATCCGACAGCATTGGTTCACCCCTCCACTTT.

The J gene is TRBJ2-3, the V gene TRBV10-3, with 13 bases aligning to TRBD2. Looked up from germline, CDR1 is ENHRY and CDR2 is SYGVKD. This CDR3 region has 15 residues. Trimming removed 8 bases from V and 1 base from J; junction bases left unmatched: 3. CDR3 nucleotide sequence: TGTGCCATCTCTGGACTAGCGGGGGGCACAGATACGCAGTATTTT. It translates to CAISGLAGGTDTQYF.

The genes are TRBV28 and TRBJ1-2, with D maybe TRBD1 (6 bases). The V gene lost 5 bases and the J gene lost 4 bases, with 17 bases spanning the gap. Germline CDR1 is MDHEN and CDR2 is SYDVKM. The CDR3 is made up of 15 amino acids. CDR3 DNA sequence: TGTGCCAGCAGTCCCTCAACAGGGTTGGCCTATGGCTACACCTTC. This encodes CASSPSTGLAYGYTF.

This clone has more than one count but fewer than ten. V gene TRBV6-2 or TRBV6-3 combines with J gene TRBJ1-5, with TRBD1 matching 8 bases. CDR1 is MNHEY, CDR2 SVGEGT, per germline. This CDR3 contains 15 residues. V was clipped by 6 bases and J by 6 bases; unmatched bases: 10. CDR3 coding DNA: TGTGCCAGCAGCCAGATGGACAGGGAGGGTCAGCCCCAGCATTTT. Translating it yields CASSQMDREGQPQHF.

The genes are TRBV13 and TRBJ2-1; 8 bases are a match to TRBD1. Unmatched junction bases numbered 16, after V lost 6 bases and J lost 6 bases. CDR3 size: 17 residues. Germline CDR1 PRHDT, CDR2 FYEKMQ (reference sequence). The CDR3 region is CASSRPSGTGLFNEQFF. CDR3 in DNA: TGTGCCAGCAGTAGACCTTCTGGGACAGGCCTTTTCAATGAGCAGTTCTTC.

J is TRBJ1-1 and V is TRBV19, with 7 bases aligning to TRBD1. Germline CDR1 reads LNHDA; CDR2 reads SQIVND (reference sequence). The V gene end was trimmed by 1 base and the J gene end by 1 base; junction bases not matched to a gene: 3. This CDR3 has 15 residues. The CDR3 region has the DNA TGTGCCAGTAGTATAGCGACAGGGAAGAACACTGAAGCTTTCTTT. Its translation: CASSIATGKNTEAFF.

V is TRBV10-2 and J is TRBJ1-5; perhaps TRBD1 as D (6 bases). Germline CDR1 WSHSY, CDR2 SAAADI. Deletions cut 9 bases from V and 2 bases from J, with 11 bases between. The CDR3 has 13 residues. DNA for the CDR3: TGCGCCAGTAAGGACAGAGGCAATCAGCCCCAGCATTTT. It codes for CASKDRGNQPQHF.

DNA of the CDR3: TGTGCCAGCAGCGTTACGGCAGGGATTGAAAAACTGTTTTTT. Amino acid sequence: CASSVTAGIEKLFF. The chain has TRBV9 and TRBJ1-4; D may be TRBD1 (5 bases). The V end was cut by 2 bases, the J end by 7 bases, with 12 bases between. Germline CDR1 SGDLS, CDR2 YYNGEE. This CDR3 spans 14 amino acids.

The V gene is TRBV24-1, the J gene TRBJ2-1, with D possibly TRBD2 on 5 matching bases. With 5 bases removed from V and 7 bases from J, the gap between germline ends came to 11 bases. The CDR3 covers 13 residues. Germline CDR1 and CDR2: KGHDR and SFDVKD. The CDR3 loop reads CATSGPAVNEQFF. CDR3 in DNA: TGTGCCACCAGTGGGCCAGCGGTGAATGAGCAGTTCTTC.

This rearrangement joins TRBV6-5 to TRBJ2-4, with D maybe TRBD2 (5 bases). Between the trimmed V and J ends, which lost 7 bases and 3 bases, there was a span of 16 bases. CDR1 and CDR2 (germline): MNHEY, SVGAGI. The CDR3 is 15 residues long. Here the CDR3 DNA reads TGTGCCAGCACGGAAAGCGGTTCGGGCAAAAACATTCAGTACTTC. It translates to CASTESGSGKNIQYF.

The chain uses TRBV6-1 and TRBJ1-1, with 10 nucleotides matching TRBD1. The ends lost 0 bases at V and 10 bases at J; junction bases unmatched: 2. This CDR3 has 13 amino acids. Per germline, CDR1 MNHNS and CDR2 SASEGT. CDR3 nucleotides: TGTGCCAGCAGTGAAGCTCGGACAGGGGGAGCTTTCTTT. Translating it yields CASSEARTGGAFF.

CDR3 sequence (DNA): TGTGCCAGCAAAACCGGGGGGGAGACCCAGTACTTC. This encodes CASKTGGETQYF. V is TRBV27 and J is TRBJ2-5; 7 bases match TRBD2. This CDR3 comprises 12 residues. Germline trimming cut 7 bases from V and 5 bases from J; bases unmatched to any gene: 4. Germline values: CDR1 MNHEY, CDR2 SMNVEV (reference sequence).

The V call is TRBV27, the J call TRBJ1-2, with D possibly matching TRBD1 (6 bases). V lost 5 bases to trimming and J lost 2 bases, with 18 bases between them. Germline CDR1 MNHEY, CDR2 SMNVEV (reference sequence). The CDR3 consists of 16 residues. The CDR3 DNA reads as TGTGCCAGCAGTGCCACGACGTCCGGACAGAACTATGGCTACACCTTC. Translating gives CASSATTSGQNYGYTF.

The genes are TRBV13 and TRBJ1-6; TRBD1 is a possible D gene (6 bases). The germline V gene has CDR1 PRHDT and CDR2 FYEKMQ (reference sequence). Between the trimmed V and J ends, which lost 0 bases and 10 bases, there was a span of 16 bases. The CDR3 covers 16 residues. The CDR3 DNA reads as TGTGCCAGCAGCTTAGGCCCGCCAGGGGTGGGCTCACCCCTCCACTTT. Translated: CASSLGPPGVGSPLHF.

This clone was seen more than once but under ten times. The same CDR3 arises from other DNA sequences in this sample as well. CDR3 residues: CASSPDRVYGYTF. Here the CDR3 DNA reads TGTGCCAGCTCACCGGACAGGGTCTATGGCTACACCTTC. The rearrangement links TRBV18 to TRBJ1-2; 8 bases map to TRBD1. The V segment lost 3 bases and the J segment 4 bases; nucleotides outside the gene matches: 1. This CDR3 has 13 amino acids. CDR1 and CDR2 from the germline V gene are KGHSH and LQKENI.

Here the CDR3 reads CASSIEAGISYEQYF. CDR3 sequence (DNA): TGTGCCAGTAGTATTGAAGCGGGGATCTCCTACGAGCAGTACTTC. The chain employs TRBV19 and TRBJ2-7, with TRBD2 matching over 7 bases. V lost 3 bases, J lost 0 bases, and 5 bases stayed unmatched. The CDR3 runs 15 residues. CDR1 is LNHDA and CDR2 is SQIVND in the germline V gene (reference sequence).

The chain couples TRBV18 to TRBJ2-3; TRBD1 agrees at 7 bases. The CDR3 runs 15 residues. The V gene's germline CDR1 is KGHSH and CDR2 LQKENI. J was trimmed by 2 bases and V by 4 bases; bases with no gene match: 6. CDR3 amino acids: CASSRGQLDTDTQYF. The CDR3 nucleotides are TGTGCCAGCTCACGGGGACAGCTTGACACAGATACGCAGTATTTT.

This clone came up a few times. V gene TRBV7-8 combines with J gene TRBJ2-7; possibly TRBD2 for D (5 bases). V gave up 2 bases and J gave up 2 bases, with 16 bases separating them. The CDR3 covers 16 residues. Looked up from germline, CDR1 is SGHVS and CDR2 is FQNEAQ. CDR3 in amino acids: CASSLSRTDPTYEQYF. As DNA, the CDR3 is TGTGCCAGCAGCTTATCGCGGACTGACCCAACCTACGAGCAGTACTTC.

This chain connects TRBV5-8 to TRBJ2-7; D is unresolved. The CDR3 has 14 amino acids. Trimming shortened V by 2 bases and J by 0 bases, and 9 bases separated the two germline ends. Germline V CDR1 and CDR2: SGHTS, YDEGEE. The CDR3 bases are TGTGCCAGCAGCTTCTCGGCGGTCTCCTACGAGCAGTACTTC. Translated: CASSFSAVSYEQYF.

CDR3 sequence (DNA): TGTGCCAGCAGCTTACCCCCCGGCAGGGGCGGGTACGAGCAGTACTTC. Amino acid sequence: CASSLPPGRGGYEQYF. The chain combines TRBV11-1 with TRBJ2-7; D is perhaps TRBD1 (6 bases). The germline V gene has CDR1 SGHAT and CDR2 FQDESV (reference sequence). The CDR3 spans 16 residues. V lost 2 bases to trimming and J lost 4 bases, with 18 bases between them.

The chain combines TRBV6-1 with TRBJ2-1, with D possibly matching TRBD1 (5 bases). The CDR3 loop spans 14 amino acids. The germline V gene encodes CDR1 MNHNS and CDR2 SASEGT. V was trimmed by 3 bases and J by 4 bases, leaving 10 bases between them. The chain's CDR3 is CASSDTGPYNEQFF. The CDR3 DNA reads TGTGCCAGCAGTGATACAGGTCCGTACAATGAGCAGTTCTTC.

This clone was detected many times. The chain uses TRBV25-1 and TRBJ2-2; 8 bases agree with TRBD2. The J segment lost 7 bases and the V segment lost 3 bases, leaving 7 bases of the junction unmatched. Germline V gene lookup returns CDR1 MGHDK and CDR2 SYGVNS. The length of the CDR3 is 15 residues. CDR3 in DNA: TGTGCCAGCAGTGACCGGCGGGAGGTTAACGGGGAGCTGTTTTTT. Residues: CASSDRREVNGELFF.

The V and J genes are TRBV15 and TRBJ2-3, with 8 bases identical to TRBD1. V shed 4 bases, J shed 0 bases, and the junction held 9 bases outside the gene matches. CDR1 and CDR2 (germline): LNHNV, YYDKDF (reference sequence). The CDR3 length is 17 residues. The CDR3 nucleotides are TGTGCCACCAGCACTGGACAGGGAATGATCAGCACAGATACGCAGTATTTT. This translates into CATSTGQGMISTDTQYF.

The rearrangement joins TRBV20-1 to TRBJ2-1; D is uncertain. The germline gives CDR1 DFQATT, CDR2 SNEGSKA (reference sequence). The CDR3 runs 14 residues. V was pared by 5 bases and J by 0 bases, with 11 bases between. This CDR3 is CSAGGPGSYNEQFF. The CDR3 nucleotides are TGCAGTGCTGGTGGGCCGGGCTCCTACAATGAGCAGTTCTTC.

V is TRBV6-2 or TRBV6-3 and J is TRBJ1-2; 12 bases line up with TRBD1. The germline CDR1 and CDR2 sequences are MNHEY and SVGEGT. V lost 0 bases and J lost 8; bases outside the gene matches: 4. This CDR3 has 15 residues. CDR3 sequence (DNA): TGTGCCAGCAGTTACTCGAGCGGGACAGGGGGCGGCTACACCTTC. This gives the protein CASSYSSGTGGGYTF.

The chain uses TRBV5-1 and TRBJ1-1; 9 bases agree with TRBD1. CDR1 is SGHRS and CDR2 is YFSETQ in the germline V gene. V gave up 2 bases and J gave up 2 bases; unmatched junction bases: 7. The CDR3 runs 16 residues. CDR3 DNA: TGCGCCAGCAGCTTTTCCGGGACAGGGTATAACACTGAAGCTTTCTTT. This sequence encodes CASSFSGTGYNTEAFF.

This chain uses TRBV20-1 with TRBJ2-7; a possible D gene is TRBD1 (5 bases). The CDR3 is made up of 13 amino acids. Germline-derived CDR1 and CDR2 are DFQATT and SNEGSKA (reference sequence). V was shortened by 3 bases and J by 3 bases, with 12 bases between the two germline ends. The CDR3 DNA is TGCAGTGCTAGTGGGCGACAGTTCTACGAGCAGTACTTC. It specifies CSASGRQFYEQYF.

This clone was seen more than once but under ten times. Other DNA sequences of this sample code for an identical CDR3. The chain employs TRBV19 and TRBJ2-7; 11 bases line up with TRBD1. CDR1 and CDR2 from the germline V gene are LNHDA and SQIVND (reference sequence). The trim removed 5 bases at V and 7 bases at J, leaving 7 bases unmatched. This CDR3 is 14 amino acids long. This chain's CDR3 is CASSPGQGALEQYF. The CDR3 DNA reads TGTGCCAGTAGTCCCGGACAGGGGGCGCTTGAGCAGTACTTC.

The gene calls are TRBV6-1 and TRBJ2-2; no definite D call. Germline CDR1 is MNHNS and CDR2 is SASEGT. V lost 2 bases to trimming and J lost 3 bases, with 10 bases between them. The CDR3 has 15 residues. The CDR3 loop is CASSELGTDTGELFF. The DNA of the CDR3 is TGTGCCAGCAGTGAATTAGGAACAGACACCGGGGAGCTGTTTTTT.